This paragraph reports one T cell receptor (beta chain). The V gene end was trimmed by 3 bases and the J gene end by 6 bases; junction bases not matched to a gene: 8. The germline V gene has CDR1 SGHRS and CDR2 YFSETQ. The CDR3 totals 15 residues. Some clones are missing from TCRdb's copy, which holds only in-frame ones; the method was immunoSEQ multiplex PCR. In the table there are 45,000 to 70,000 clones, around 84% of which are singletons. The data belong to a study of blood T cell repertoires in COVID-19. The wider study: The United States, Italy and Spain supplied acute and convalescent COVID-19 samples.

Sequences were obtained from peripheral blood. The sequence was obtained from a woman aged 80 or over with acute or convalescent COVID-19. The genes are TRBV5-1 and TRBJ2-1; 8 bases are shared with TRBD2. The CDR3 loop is CASSWGRGGSNEQFF. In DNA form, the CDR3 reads TGCGCCAGCAGCTGGGGCCGGGGGGGCAGCAATGAGCAGTTCTTC.